A single sample gave rise to the 28 T cell receptor beta chains below, sequenced in a study of cytomegalovirus exposure and HLA in healthy donors. Data came from immunoSEQ multiplex PCR; TCRdb stores just in-frame clones and leaves some out. The top ten clones hold about 3.1% of a sample with about 150,000 clones, roughly nine tenths of them seen once. Source material: PBMCs. These receptors came from a young woman in good health and CMV-seropositive.

This clone has a count of ten or more. V gene TRBV19 combines with J gene TRBJ2-1; no reliable D call. The CDR3 consists of 12 residues. Germline values: CDR1 LNHDA, CDR2 SQIVND (reference sequence). V lost 3 bases and J lost 3, with 3 bases in between. The CDR3 region has the DNA TGTGCCAGTAGTATCGGCTACAATGAGCAGTTCTTC. This encodes CASSIGYNEQFF.

This chain links TRBV28 with TRBJ1-1, with D perhaps TRBD1 (5 bases). Germline V gives CDR1 MDHEN, CDR2 SYDVKM. V was cut by 4 bases and J by 9 bases, with 18 bases left in between. The CDR3 has 14 residues. CDR3 loop: CASSSARVASQAFF. CDR3 in DNA: TGTGCCAGCAGTTCGGCCAGGGTTGCATCACAAGCTTTCTTT.

This sequence joins TRBV27 and TRBJ1-2, with D perhaps matching TRBD1 (5 bases). Trimming removed 0 bases from V and 4 bases from J, with 12 bases in between. The CDR3 loop spans 15 amino acids. Germline V CDR1 and CDR2: MNHEY, SMNVEV (reference sequence). CDR3 nucleotides: TGTGCCAGCAGTTTATCCCCCACAGGATTCTATGGCTACACCTTC. Protein: CASSLSPTGFYGYTF.

The chain employs TRBV9 and TRBJ2-2, with 10 bases lining up with TRBD1. The V and J ends lost 0 bases and 5 bases, in that order; junction bases with no gene match: 7. From germline, CDR1 is SGDLS and CDR2 YYNGEE. The CDR3 totals 17 residues. CDR3 in DNA: TGTGCCAGCAGCGTAGGCCTAGGGACAGGGGCTACCGGGGAGCTGTTTTTT. This gives the protein CASSVGLGTGATGELFF.

The chain recombines TRBV4-1 with TRBJ2-3, with TRBD1 matching 9 bases. Germline V CDR1 and CDR2: MGHRA, YSYEKL. CDR3 length: 16 residues. J lost 4 bases, V lost 3 bases, and 8 bases had no gene match. CDR3 sequence reads: CASSHLGQGLADTQYF. In DNA form, the CDR3 reads TGCGCCAGCAGCCACCTGGGACAGGGTTTGGCAGATACGCAGTATTTT.

This chain connects TRBV9 to TRBJ1-3, with a possible D match to TRBD1 (6 bases). V gave up 3 bases and J gave up 0 bases, with 19 bases separating them. Germline V lookup: CDR1 SGDLS, CDR2 YYNGEE. The CDR3 totals 18 residues. This CDR3 is CASSGLTGHLSSGNTIYF. Written as DNA, the CDR3 is TGTGCCAGCAGCGGATTAACGGGACACCTGAGCTCTGGAAACACCATATATTTT.

The chain carries TRBV5-1 and TRBJ2-1, with 11 positions matching TRBD2. V trimming: 4 bases; J trimming: 10 bases; junction bases outside the gene matches: 7. The CDR3 loop spans 14 amino acids. CDR1 SGHRS and CDR2 YFSETQ come from the germline V gene. The CDR3 loop reads CASSKTSGTHEQFF. The DNA of the CDR3 is TGCGCCAGCAGCAAGACTAGCGGGACCCACGAGCAGTTCTTC.

The chain employs TRBV7-8 and TRBJ2-5; 8 nucleotides match TRBD1. The CDR3 loop spans 15 amino acids. Germline V gene lookup returns CDR1 SGHVS and CDR2 FQNEAQ. V shed 8 bases, J shed 5 bases, and the junction held 13 bases outside the gene matches. As DNA, the CDR3 is TGTGCCAGCGTGGGTCAGGGGGCAGGCTCGGAGACCCAGTACTTC. Protein product: CASVGQGAGSETQYF.

The chain employs TRBV4-3 and TRBJ2-7, with D possibly TRBD1 on 6 matching bases. Per germline, CDR1 LGHNA and CDR2 YSLEER. V lost 0 bases, J lost 2 bases, and 11 bases lay in between. There are 15 residues in the CDR3. In DNA, the CDR3 is TGCGCCAGCAGCCAAGATAGGGACACAACCTACGAGCAGTACTTC. It translates to CASSQDRDTTYEQYF.

V and J are TRBV5-1 and TRBJ2-6; D might be TRBD1 (6 bases). Germline lookup yields CDR1 SGHRS and CDR2 YFSETQ. The CDR3 contains 18 residues. V was clipped by 3 bases and J by 1 base, with 17 bases between them. The CDR3 region has the DNA TGCGCCAGCAGCTGGCCTACCGGGACACCGTCTGGGGCCAACGTCCTGACTTTC. Residues: CASSWPTGTPSGANVLTF.

The chain employs TRBV9 and TRBJ2-3, with 8 bases identical to TRBD2. The CDR3 sequence is 14 residues long. CDR1 is SGDLS and CDR2 is YYNGEE in the germline V gene. Trimming cost V 4 bases and J 0 bases; bases outside gene matches: 1. This CDR3 reads CASSPSGSTDTQYF. The CDR3 region has the DNA TGTGCCAGCAGCCCTAGCGGGAGCACAGATACGCAGTATTTT.

This chain joins TRBV30 and TRBJ1-2; 10 nucleotides agree with TRBD1. Per germline, CDR1 GTSNPN and CDR2 SVGIG (reference sequence). The CDR3 runs to 15 residues. The V segment lost 2 bases and the J segment 6 bases; nucleotides outside the gene matches: 9. As DNA, the CDR3 is TGTGCCTGGAGTCCCTGGGACAGGGGAACGGATGGCTACACCTTC. This translates into CAWSPWDRGTDGYTF.

The chain couples TRBV4-1 to TRBJ2-7; unclear D gene. CDR3 length: 14 residues. Trimming left V 0 bases short and J 3 bases short, with 9 bases between. Per germline, CDR1 MGHRA and CDR2 YSYEKL. The CDR3: CASSQEPRFYEQYF. In DNA, the CDR3 is TGCGCCAGCAGCCAAGAACCCAGATTCTACGAGCAGTACTTC.

J is TRBJ2-2 and V is TRBV29-1; TRBD2 is a possible D gene (5 bases). This CDR3 spans 13 amino acids. CDR1 and CDR2 from the germline V gene are SQVTM and ANQGSEA. Trimming cost V 5 bases and J 3 bases, with 10 bases left between them. The CDR3: CSVLAEDTGELFF. The CDR3 coding sequence is TGCAGCGTTCTGGCGGAGGACACCGGGGAGCTGTTTTTT.

This clone was seen more than once but under ten times. The chain joins TRBV7-9 to TRBJ1-1; D is ambiguous. The ends were cut back, 5 bases at V and 5 bases at J, with 6 bases in the middle. From germline, CDR1 is SEHNR and CDR2 FQNEAQ (reference sequence). This CDR3 contains 11 residues. CDR3 DNA sequence: TGTGCCAGCAGCCTTCGTACTGAAGCTTTCTTT. Amino acid sequence: CASSLRTEAFF.

CDR3 sequence (DNA): TGTGCCAGCAGCTTAGCTGACAGGAGTGAAGCTTTCTTT. It encodes CASSLADRSEAFF. The chain joins TRBV7-6 to TRBJ1-1, with D perhaps matching TRBD1 (6 bases). Germline CDR1 SGHVS, CDR2 FNYEAQ. The V end lost 0 bases, the J end lost 7 bases, and 9 bases lay between the germline ends. The CDR3 length is 13 residues.

This clone was seen a handful of times. The J gene is TRBJ2-1, the V gene TRBV29-1; D is unresolved. Germline V gives CDR1 SQVTM, CDR2 ANQGSEA. V was pared by 3 bases and J by 7 bases, with 16 bases between. This CDR3 is built from 14 residues. The CDR3 loop is CSVDGSRSENEQFF. CDR3 in DNA: TGCAGCGTTGATGGTTCTAGGTCTGAGAATGAGCAGTTCTTC.

This chain links TRBV27 with TRBJ2-2; weak D call: TRBD1 (6 bases). This CDR3 comprises 14 residues. Trimming took 3 bases from V and 5 from J, leaving 10 bases between them. The germline V gene encodes CDR1 MNHEY and CDR2 SMNVEV (reference sequence). The CDR3 region has the DNA TGTGCCAGCAGTTTGGGGGCGAGTACCGGGGAGCTGTTTTTT. Translation: CASSLGASTGELFF.

The chain couples TRBV27 to TRBJ2-7, with TRBD2 matching 14 bases. Germline V gene data show CDR1 as MNHEY and CDR2 as SMNVEV (reference sequence). The CDR3 is 19 residues long. V shed 6 bases and J 4 bases; nucleotides not matched to a gene: 17. For the CDR3, the DNA is TGTGCCAGCAGACCAACTCCCGGGACTAGCGGGAGAAGGGCTTACGAGCAGTACTTC. It specifies CASRPTPGTSGRRAYEQYF.

J is TRBJ2-2 and V is TRBV4-2; D possibly corresponds to TRBD1 (6 bases). CDR3 length: 17 residues. CDR1 and CDR2 from the germline V gene are LGHNA and YNFKEQ. Trimming removed 0 bases from V and 2 bases from J, with 13 bases in between. The CDR3 sequence: CASSQDKRTENTGELFF. In nucleotides, the CDR3 is TGTGCCAGCAGCCAAGATAAACGGACAGAAAACACCGGGGAGCTGTTTTTT.

V is TRBV19 and J is TRBJ2-7; D is perhaps TRBD1 (6 bases). Germline V gene lookup returns CDR1 LNHDA and CDR2 SQIVND (reference sequence). The CDR3 consists of 15 residues. Trimming shortened V by 3 bases and J by 2 bases, and 14 bases separated the two germline ends. CDR3 nucleotides: TGTGCCAGTAGTATTGGCAGGGGTGGGCCCTACGAGCAGTACTTC. The encoded protein is CASSIGRGGPYEQYF.

This sequence joins TRBV7-9 and TRBJ2-7; TRBD1 matches 8 bases. Trimming at V came to 3 bases and at J to 3 bases, leaving 4 bases not matched to a gene. Germline values: CDR1 SEHNR, CDR2 FQNEAQ (reference sequence). The CDR3 loop spans 14 amino acids. The CDR3 sequence: CASSLGQERYEQYF. CDR3 coding DNA: TGTGCCAGCAGCTTGGGACAGGAGCGCTACGAGCAGTACTTC.

The chain joins TRBV5-1 to TRBJ2-7; D possibly corresponds to TRBD1 (6 bases). CDR1 and CDR2 (germline): SGHRS, YFSETQ. This CDR3 region has 14 residues. Trimming shortened V by 0 bases and J by 2 bases, and 9 bases separated the two germline ends. The CDR3 sequence is CASSLGQVTYEQYF. The CDR3 DNA reads as TGCGCCAGCAGCTTGGGACAGGTTACCTACGAGCAGTACTTC. Looking up the rest from reference TRBV5-1 and TRBJ2-7 gives the full variable domain: KAGVTQTPRYLIKTRGQQVTLSCSPISGHRSVSWYQQTPGQGLQFLFEYFSETQRNKGNFPGRFSGRQFSNSRSEMNVSTLELGDSALYLCASSLGQVTYEQYFGPGTRLTVT.

In the case of this clone: Only one base separates this from a far larger clonotype, so it likely reflects a read error. The chain employs TRBV6-5 and TRBJ2-7; a possible D gene is TRBD1 (5 bases). The germline gives CDR1 MNHEY, CDR2 SVGAGI. This CDR3 comprises 12 residues. Trimming shortened V by 2 bases and J by 3 bases, and 5 bases separated the two germline ends. The CDR3 nucleotides are TGTGCCAGCAGTTACAGGGGCTACGAGCAGTACTTC. Its translation: CASSYRGYEQYF.

The CDR3 sequence: CASSIPLGMRTDTQYF. The CDR3 nucleotides read TGTGCCAGTAGTATACCCCTCGGGATGCGCACAGATACGCAGTATTTT. J is TRBJ2-3 and V is TRBV19; possibly TRBD2 for D (5 bases). The CDR3 runs 16 residues. V was shortened by 2 bases and J by 1 base, with 13 bases between the two germline ends. CDR1 is LNHDA and CDR2 is SQIVND in the germline V gene (reference sequence).

V usage is TRBV4-2 and J usage is TRBJ1-5; TRBD1 aligns across 8 bases. Trimming at V came to 0 bases and at J to 7 bases, leaving 8 bases not matched to a gene. The CDR3 has 16 amino acids. Germline V lookup: CDR1 LGHNA, CDR2 YNFKEQ. The CDR3 nucleotides read TGTGCCAGCAGCCAAGATGCCGGACAGGGAGGACAGCCCCAGCATTTT. Its protein product is CASSQDAGQGGQPQHF.

The CDR3 DNA follows: TGTGCCAGCAGCCACACCCAAGAGACCCAGTACTTC. As protein: CASSHTQETQYF. This sequence joins TRBV7-6 and TRBJ2-5, with D hard to call. The germline V and J ends were trimmed by 5 bases and 1 base, with 5 bases remaining between them. The CDR3 consists of 12 residues. Germline CDR1 is SGHVS and CDR2 is FNYEAQ.

This sequence joins TRBV5-4 and TRBJ2-3; TRBD2 aligns across 10 bases. The trim removed 1 base at V and 3 bases at J, leaving 5 bases unmatched. This CDR3 is 16 amino acids long. Germline lookup yields CDR1 SGHNT and CDR2 YYREEE (reference sequence). CDR3 sequence: CASSLPSGRGTDTQYF. The CDR3 nucleotides read TGTGCCAGCAGCTTGCCGAGCGGGAGGGGGACAGATACGCAGTATTTT.